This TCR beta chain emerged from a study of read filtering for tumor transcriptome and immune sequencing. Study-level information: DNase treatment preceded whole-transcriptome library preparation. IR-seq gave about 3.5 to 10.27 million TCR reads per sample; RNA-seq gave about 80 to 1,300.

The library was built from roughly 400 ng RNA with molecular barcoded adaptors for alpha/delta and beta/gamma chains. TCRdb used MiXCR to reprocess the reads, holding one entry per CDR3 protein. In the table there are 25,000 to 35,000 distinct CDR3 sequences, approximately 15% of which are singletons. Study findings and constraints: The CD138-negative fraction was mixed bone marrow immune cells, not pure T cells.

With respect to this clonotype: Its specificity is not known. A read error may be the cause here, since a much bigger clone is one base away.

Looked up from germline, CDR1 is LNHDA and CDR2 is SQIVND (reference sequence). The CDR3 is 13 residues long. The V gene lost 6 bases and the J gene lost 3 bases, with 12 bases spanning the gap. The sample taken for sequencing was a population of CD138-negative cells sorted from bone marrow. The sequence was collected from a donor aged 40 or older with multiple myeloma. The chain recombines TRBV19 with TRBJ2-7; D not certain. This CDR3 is CASRPPSNYEQYF. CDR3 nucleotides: TGTGCCAGTAGGCCCCCGAGCAACTACGAGCAGTACTTC. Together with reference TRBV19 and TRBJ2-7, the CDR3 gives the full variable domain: DGGITQSPKYLFRKEGQNVTLSCEQNLNHDAMYWYRQDPGQGLRLIYYSQIVNDFQKGDIAEGYSVSREKKESFPLTVTSAQKNPTAFYLCASRPPSNYEQYFGPGTRLTVT.